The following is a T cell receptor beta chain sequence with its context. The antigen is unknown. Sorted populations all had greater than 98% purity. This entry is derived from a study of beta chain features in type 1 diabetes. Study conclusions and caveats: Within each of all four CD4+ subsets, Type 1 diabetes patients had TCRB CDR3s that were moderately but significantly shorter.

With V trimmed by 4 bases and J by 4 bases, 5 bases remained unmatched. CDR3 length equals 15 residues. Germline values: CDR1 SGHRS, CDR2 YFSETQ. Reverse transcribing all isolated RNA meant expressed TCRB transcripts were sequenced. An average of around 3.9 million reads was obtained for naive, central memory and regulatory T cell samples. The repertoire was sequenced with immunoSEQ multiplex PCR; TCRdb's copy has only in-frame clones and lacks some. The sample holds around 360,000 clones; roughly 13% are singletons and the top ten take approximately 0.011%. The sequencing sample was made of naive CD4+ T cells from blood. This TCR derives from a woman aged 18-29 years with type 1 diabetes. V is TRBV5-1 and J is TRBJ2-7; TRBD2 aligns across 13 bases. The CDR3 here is CASSLGLAGVYEQYF. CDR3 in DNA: TGCGCCAGCAGCCTCGGACTAGCGGGGGTGTACGAGCAGTACTTC.